Below, 9 T cell receptor beta chains from the same sample are listed, as sequenced in a study of blood T cell repertoires in COVID-19. Sequenced by immunoSEQ multiplex PCR; TCRdb stores in-frame clones only, minus some. The sample carries roughly 200,000 clones, about nine tenths recorded once. The sample was peripheral blood. The receptors derive from a man aged 18 to 29 with active or convalescent COVID-19.

About this clone: This specimen includes other DNA sequences encoding the same CDR3. This rearrangement joins TRBV6-5 to TRBJ1-2, with a tentative D call TRBD1 (6 bases). CDR1 and CDR2 from the germline V gene are MNHEY and SVGAGI. V lost 5 bases to trimming and J lost 0 bases, with 7 bases between them. The CDR3 has 13 amino acids. The CDR3 bases are TGTGCCAGCAGTAGGGACACTAACTATGGCTACACCTTC. Translation: CASSRDTNYGYTF.

This chain joins TRBV6-6 and TRBJ1-5; 10 nucleotides line up with TRBD1. The J segment lost 4 bases and the V segment lost 2 bases, leaving 2 bases of the junction unmatched. Germline V CDR1 and CDR2: MNHNY, SVGAGI (reference sequence). The length of the CDR3 is 15 residues. CDR3 loop: CASSYRDRGNQPQHF. The CDR3, as DNA: TGTGCCAGCAGTTACCGGGACAGGGGTAATCAGCCCCAGCATTTT.

This clone has a single count. The genes are TRBV28 and TRBJ1-2; D ambiguous. The CDR3 has 13 amino acids. CDR1 and CDR2 (germline): MDHEN, SYDVKM. V was cut by 6 bases and J by 8 bases, with 16 bases left in between. Here the CDR3 DNA reads TGTGCCAGCAGCGGAGGCCTCACGGAAGGCTACACCTTC. It specifies CASSGGLTEGYTF.

The chain recombines TRBV27 with TRBJ2-1; D not resolved. The length of the CDR3 is 17 residues. CDR1 and CDR2 (germline): MNHEY, SMNVEV (reference sequence). Trimming left V 4 bases short and J 6 bases short, with 22 bases between. Written as DNA, the CDR3 is TGTGCCAGCAGTTACGAGGTAATGAGAACGGCCGGCAATGAGCAGTTCTTC. As protein: CASSYEVMRTAGNEQFF.

The chain links TRBV6-6 to TRBJ1-6, with a weak D call TRBD1 (5 bases). V was pared by 5 bases and J by 8 bases, with 16 bases between. The CDR3 is 15 residues long. CDR1 and CDR2 from the germline V gene are MNHNY and SVGAGI (reference sequence). In DNA, the CDR3 is TGTGCCAGCAGTCGATCCGGGGGTAGGGATTCACCCCTCCACTTT. Residues: CASSRSGGRDSPLHF.

The chain has TRBV28 and TRBJ2-7, with TRBD2 matching 11 bases. The CDR3 runs 15 residues. Germline CDR1 MDHEN, CDR2 SYDVKM. The ends lost 6 bases at V and 5 bases at J; junction bases unmatched: 9. CDR3 nucleotide sequence: TGTGCCAGCAGACGTAGCGGGGGGGCTCGCAACGAGCAGTACTTC. Amino acid sequence: CASRRSGGARNEQYF.

This rearrangement joins TRBV30 to TRBJ2-2, with 7 bases that match TRBD2. Germline CDR1 GTSNPN, CDR2 SVGIG (reference sequence). The CDR3 totals 16 residues. V was clipped by 6 bases and J by 7 bases; unmatched bases: 17. CDR3 nucleotide sequence: TGTGCCTGCCCCTTGGGGGGGTTAGTAGTAGGCGGGGAGCTGTTTTTT. Amino acid sequence: CACPLGGLVVGGELFF.

J is TRBJ2-5 and V is TRBV29-1, with D possibly TRBD1 on 5 matching bases. The V gene's germline CDR1 is SQVTM and CDR2 ANQGSEA. The length of the CDR3 is 15 residues. Trimming shortened V by 1 base and J by 3 bases, and 15 bases separated the two germline ends. Written as DNA, the CDR3 is TGCAGCGTTGAAGTCCCAGGGCTACGCGAAGAGACCCAGTACTTC. Amino acids: CSVEVPGLREETQYF.

The chain carries TRBV2 and TRBJ2-3; D is unresolved. V shed 2 bases and J shed 5 bases, with 5 bases lying between them. This CDR3 region has 12 residues. Germline assignment: CDR1 SNHLY and CDR2 FYNNEI. The CDR3 nucleotides are TGTGCCAGCAGTGAACTTAAAGATACGCAGTATTTT. Its translation is CASSELKDTQYF.